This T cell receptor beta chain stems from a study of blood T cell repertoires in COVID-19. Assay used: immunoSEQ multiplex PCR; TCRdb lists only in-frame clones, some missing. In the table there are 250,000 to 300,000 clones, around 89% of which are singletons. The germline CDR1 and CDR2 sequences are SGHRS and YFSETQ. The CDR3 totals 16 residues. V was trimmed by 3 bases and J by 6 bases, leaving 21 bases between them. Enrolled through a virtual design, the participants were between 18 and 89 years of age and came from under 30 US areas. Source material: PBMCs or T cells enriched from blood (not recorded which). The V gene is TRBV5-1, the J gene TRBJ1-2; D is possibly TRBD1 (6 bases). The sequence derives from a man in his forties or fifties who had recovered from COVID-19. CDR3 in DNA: TGCGCCAGCAGCTCGTACGCCACTAACACAGGGAATGGCTACACCTTC. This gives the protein CASSSYATNTGNGYTF. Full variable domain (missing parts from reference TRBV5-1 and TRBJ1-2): KAGVTQTPRYLIKTRGQQVTLSCSPISGHRSVSWYQQTPGQGLQFLFEYFSETQRNKGNFPGRFSGRQFSNSRSEMNVSTLELGDSALYLCASSSYATNTGNGYTFGSGTRLTVV.